The T cell receptor beta chain described here comes from a study of T-cell memory formation after mild COVID-19. The germline gives CDR1 SGHRS, CDR2 YFSETQ. Trimming shortened V by 0 bases and J by 4 bases, and 13 bases separated the two germline ends. The CDR3 contains 15 residues. This clonotype was found a few times. MiXCR was run by TCRdb on the 5' RACE reads, yielding one entry per CDR3 protein. The sample lists about 47,000 distinct CDR3 sequences; roughly 9.8% were seen once. The TCR comes from an adult woman who had mild COVID-19 (a few samples of this study predate the infection). Cell type and time point are not known. The sample was PBMCs or a T cell subset sorted from them (not recorded which). V usage is TRBV5-1 and J usage is TRBJ1-2; D might be TRBD1 (5 bases). CDR3 DNA sequence: TGCGCCAGCAGCTTGGTGGGGGGATCCGGCTATGGCTACACCTTC. This translates into CASSLVGGSGYGYTF.